Listed below are T cell receptor beta chains from one sample, sequenced in a study of T cell responses to AZD1222 COVID-19 vaccine. This table comes from immunoSEQ multiplex PCR, and its TCRdb copy is limited to in-frame clones, with some not included. This sample carries 100,000 to 130,000 clones, just over 90% of them seen once, and the ten largest clones take less than 7.5%. This sample comprised peripheral blood, obtained 28 days after the second AZD1222 dose. These TCRs come from an adult who received the AZD1222 COVID-19 vaccine. CDR3s include the opening cysteine and the closing phenylalanine or tryptophan. Each record gives: J gene, clone size, D gene, V gene, CDR3 protein, CDR3 DNA. A D gene is named only where the DNA matches it firmly. Size tells how often a clone was seen (once, few, many) or the class of an expanded clone, and some rows leave it out.

J: TRBJ1-1; size: NA; D: TRBD1; V: TRBV19; CDR3: CASRLEDRGSEAFF; DNA: TGTGCCAGCCGGCTGGAGGACAGGGGGAGTGAAGCTTTCTTT
J: TRBJ2-1; size: NA; D: NA; V: TRBV4-3; CDR3: CASSPYFGEQFF; DNA: NA
J: TRBJ2-7; size: NA; D: NA; V: TRBV12-3/TRBV12-4; CDR3: CASTPTRAGEQYF; DNA: TGTGCCAGCACCCCGACACGGGCGGGAGAGCAGTACTTC
J: TRBJ1-4; size: NA; D: NA; V: TRBV30; CDR3: CAWRQQALGELFF; DNA: TGTGCCTGGAGGCAACAGGCCCTGGGTGAACTGTTTTTT
J: TRBJ1-4; size: NA; D: NA; V: TRBV7-2; CDR3: CASSHGGASREKLFF; DNA: TGTGCCAGCAGCCATGGGGGGGCAAGCAGGGAAAAACTGTTTTTT
J: TRBJ2-5; size: NA; D: TRBD1; V: TRBV5-4; CDR3: CASSTGQGIEETQYF; DNA: TGTGCCAGCAGCACGGGACAGGGCATAGAGGAGACCCAGTACTTC
J: TRBJ1-5; size: NA; D: NA; V: TRBV5-5; CDR3: CASSPSPQAGLYSNQPQHF; DNA: TGTGCCAGCAGCCCCTCCCCCCAAGCAGGCCTCTATAGCAATCAGCCCCAGCATTTT
J: TRBJ2-1; size: NA; D: TRBD2; V: TRBV25-1; CDR3: CASKTSGIYNEQFF; DNA: TGTGCCAGCAAGACTAGCGGGATTTACAATGAGCAGTTCTTC
J: TRBJ2-5; size: NA; D: NA; V: TRBV27; CDR3: CASSSLGLEETQYF; DNA: TGTGCCAGCAGTTCCCTGGGCCTGGAAGAGACCCAGTACTTC
J: TRBJ2-5; size: NA; D: NA; V: TRBV19; CDR3: CASSRRGGGETQYF; DNA: TGTGCCAGTAGTAGGAGGGGAGGGGGAGAGACCCAGTACTTC
J: TRBJ1-3; size: once; D: NA; V: TRBV6-5; CDR3: CASRGAGNTIYF; DNA: TGTGCCAGCAGAGGGGCTGGAAACACCATATATTTT
J: TRBJ1-1; size: NA; D: TRBD1; V: TRBV28; CDR3: CASSPGTGGAYTEAFF; DNA: TGTGCCAGCAGCCCGGGGACAGGGGGCGCTTACACTGAAGCTTTCTTT
J: TRBJ1-1; size: NA; D: NA; V: TRBV6-5; CDR3: CASTPRRGMNTEAFF; DNA: TGTGCCAGCACCCCTAGGAGGGGCATGAACACTGAAGCTTTCTTT
J: TRBJ2-5; size: few; D: TRBD1; V: TRBV25-1; CDR3: CASSDPGQGARETQYF; DNA: TGTGCCAGCAGTGATCCCGGACAGGGGGCACGGGAGACCCAGTACTTC
J: TRBJ2-3; size: NA; D: NA; V: TRBV4-2; CDR3: CASSQGGLTGAGDTQYF; DNA: TGTGCCAGCAGCCAAGGCGGGTTAACGGGGGCGGGAGATACGCAGTATTTT
J: TRBJ2-3; size: NA; D: NA; V: TRBV2; CDR3: CASSKGGGDTQYF; DNA: TGTGCCAGCAGCAAAGGGGGGGGAGATACGCAGTATTTT
J: TRBJ1-5; size: NA; D: NA; V: TRBV10-3; CDR3: CAISEGRDLYNQPQHF; DNA: TGTGCCATCAGTGAGGGTCGGGACCTGTACAATCAGCCCCAGCATTTT
J: TRBJ2-6; size: NA; D: TRBD1; V: TRBV18; CDR3: CASSGTAGANVLTF; DNA: TGTGCCAGCTCAGGGACAGCTGGGGCCAACGTCCTGACTTTC
J: TRBJ2-1; size: NA; D: NA; V: TRBV2; CDR3: CASSIRGYGFF; DNA: TGTGCCAGCAGTATCCGGGGCTACGGGTTCTTC
J: TRBJ2-2; size: NA; D: NA; V: TRBV19; CDR3: CASSIGAGTGELFF; DNA: TGTGCCAGTAGTATAGGGGCAGGGACCGGGGAGCTGTTTTTT
J: TRBJ2-1; size: NA; D: NA; V: TRBV6-2/TRBV6-3; CDR3: CASSKNGNEQFF; DNA: TGTGCCAGCAGTAAGAATGGTAATGAGCAGTTCTTC
J: TRBJ2-3; size: medium-sized; D: NA; V: TRBV6-4; CDR3: CASSDSGGRDTQYF; DNA: TGTGCCAGCAGTGACTCGGGGGGCCGCGATACGCAGTATTTT
J: TRBJ1-1; size: NA; D: TRBD1; V: TRBV5-1; CDR3: CASSRGDSLNTEAFF; DNA: TGCGCCAGCTCCCGTGGGGACAGTTTGAACACTGAAGCTTTCTTT
J: TRBJ1-3; size: NA; D: NA; V: TRBV6-5; CDR3: CASQGGAGNTIYF; DNA: TGTGCCAGCCAAGGGGGTGCTGGAAACACCATATATTTT
J: TRBJ1-1; size: once; D: TRBD1; V: TRBV5-1; CDR3: CARGPYGTGDMNTEAFF; DNA: TGCGCCAGGGGACCGTACGGGACAGGGGACATGAACACTGAAGCTTTCTTT
J: TRBJ1-5; size: NA; D: NA; V: TRBV28; CDR3: CASSSRAPLSNQPQHF; DNA: TGTGCCAGCAGTTCGAGGGCCCCATTGAGCAATCAGCCCCAGCATTTT
J: TRBJ2-1; size: NA; D: NA; V: TRBV7-2; CDR3: CASSLGVGELGDEQFF; DNA: TGTGCCAGCAGCTTAGGAGTGGGTGAGTTGGGGGATGAGCAGTTCTTC
J: TRBJ1-1; size: NA; D: NA; V: TRBV6-5; CDR3: CASSYGPNTEAFF; DNA: TGTGCCAGCAGTTACGGGCCTAACACTGAAGCTTTCTTT
J: TRBJ1-5; size: NA; D: TRBD1; V: TRBV7-4; CDR3: CASSFLRDRGGNQPQHF; DNA: TGTGCCAGCAGCTTTCTGCGGGACAGAGGGGGCAATCAGCCCCAGCATTTT
J: TRBJ2-7; size: NA; D: TRBD2; V: TRBV13; CDR3: CASSPGLADSYEQYF; DNA: TGTGCCAGCAGCCCGGGACTAGCCGACTCCTACGAGCAGTACTTC
J: TRBJ1-5; size: NA; D: NA; V: TRBV5-4; CDR3: CASSLGPGPQHF; DNA: TGTGCCAGCAGCCTGGGGCCGGGGCCCCAGCATTTT
J: TRBJ1-5; size: NA; D: NA; V: TRBV19; CDR3: CASSIDRGRLSNQPQHF; DNA: TGTGCCAGTAGTATAGACCGGGGACGTCTAAGCAATCAGCCCCAGCATTTT
J: TRBJ1-2; size: NA; D: NA; V: TRBV30; CDR3: CAGIGARGYGYTF; DNA: TGTGCCGGAATCGGGGCTCGGGGCTATGGCTACACCTTC
J: TRBJ2-1; size: once; D: TRBD1; V: TRBV18; CDR3: CASSPGRGNEQFF; DNA: TGTGCCAGCTCACCGGGCAGGGGGAATGAGCAGTTCTTC
J: TRBJ2-5; size: NA; D: NA; V: TRBV3-1/TRBV3-2; CDR3: CASSQAAAQETQYF; DNA: TGTGCCAGCAGCCAAGCGGCGGCTCAAGAGACCCAGTACTTC
J: TRBJ2-3; size: NA; D: TRBD1; V: TRBV6-2/TRBV6-3; CDR3: CASSYADREIDTQYF; DNA: TGTGCCAGCAGTTACGCGGACAGGGAAATAGATACGCAGTATTTT
J: TRBJ2-5; size: NA; D: TRBD2; V: TRBV7-2; CDR3: CASSSASGGKETQYF; DNA: TGTGCCAGCAGCTCAGCAAGCGGGGGTAAAGAGACCCAGTACTTC
J: TRBJ1-6; size: few; D: NA; V: TRBV5-1; CDR3: CASSLSETYYNSPLHF; DNA: TGCGCCAGCAGCTTATCAGAGACATACTATAATTCACCCCTCCACTTT
J: TRBJ1-4; size: NA; D: NA; V: TRBV7-9; CDR3: CASSLGGRGEKLFF; DNA: TGTGCCAGCAGCTTAGGGGGGCGAGGGGAAAAACTGTTTTTT
J: TRBJ1-2; size: once; D: NA; V: TRBV7-2; CDR3: CASSLTGRDGYTF; DNA: TGTGCCAGCAGCTTGACGGGGAGGGACGGCTACACCTTC
J: TRBJ1-6; size: few; D: NA; V: TRBV21-1; CDR3: CASSIVPGQGISSYNSPLHF; DNA: TGTGCCAGCAGCATAGTTCCGGGACAGGGGATTAGCTCCTATAATTCACCCCTCCACTTT